Below are 32 T cell receptor beta chains sequenced from a single sample in a study of T cell responses to AZD1222 COVID-19 vaccine. Profiled with immunoSEQ multiplex PCR; TCRdb holds only in-frame clones, not every one. The sample has some 89,000 clones, more than 90% seen once. The material was peripheral blood, obtained on day 0 of AZD1222 vaccination. The source is an adult in good health.

The J gene is TRBJ1-2, the V gene TRBV27, with 9 bases fitting TRBD1. This CDR3 region has 15 residues. V shed 5 bases, J shed 6 bases, and the junction held 10 bases outside the gene matches. The germline V gene has CDR1 MNHEY and CDR2 SMNVEV (reference sequence). The CDR3 DNA is TGTGCCAGCAGTCCGGACAGGGGTCATTTCAATGGCTACACCTTC. The encoded protein is CASSPDRGHFNGYTF.

The chain couples TRBV11-2 to TRBJ2-3; 8 bases align to TRBD1. CDR3 length equals 16 residues. V lost 5 bases and J lost 2; bases outside the gene matches: 9. CDR1 and CDR2 (germline): SGHAT, FQNNGV. CDR3 DNA: TGTGCCAGCAGCGCCCGAGGACAGGGACCCACAGATACGCAGTATTTT. Its protein is CASSARGQGPTDTQYF. Using reference TRBV11-2 and TRBJ2-3 for the parts outside the CDR3, the full variable domain is EAGVAQSPRYKIIEKRQSVAFWCNPISGHATLYWYQQILGQGPKLLIQFQNNGVVDDSQLPKDRFSAERLKGVDSTLKIQPAKLEDSAVYLCASSARGQGPTDTQYFGPGTRLTVL.

V usage is TRBV19 and J usage is TRBJ1-2; D not certain. Trimming cost V 3 bases and J 8 bases, with 16 bases left between them. This CDR3 comprises 14 residues. Per the germline V gene, CDR1 is LNHDA and CDR2 is SQIVND (reference sequence). The chain's CDR3 is CASSIPPGAFGYTF. CDR3 coding DNA: TGTGCCAGTAGTATTCCCCCTGGTGCGTTCGGCTACACCTTC.

The gene calls are TRBV6-5 and TRBJ1-2; D is undetermined. The CDR3 loop spans 13 amino acids. Germline loops: CDR1 MNHEY, CDR2 SVGAGI. V was cut by 5 bases and J by 3 bases, with 10 bases left in between. In DNA form, the CDR3 reads TGTGCCAGCAGTCGGACCTCCGACTATGGCTACACCTTC. Protein sequence: CASSRTSDYGYTF.

The V call is TRBV3-1 (or the pseudogene TRBV3-2), the J call TRBJ2-1; possibly TRBD1 for D (5 bases). Per the germline V gene, CDR1 is LGHDT and CDR2 is YNNKEL (reference sequence). There are 13 residues in the CDR3. V was clipped by 2 bases and J by 8 bases, with 10 bases between them. The CDR3, as DNA: TGTGCCAGCAGCCAAAGGGGTCAGGATGAGCAGTTCTTC. Amino acid sequence: CASSQRGQDEQFF.

The chain is built from TRBV18 and TRBJ2-7; D gene uncertain. V gave up 3 bases and J gave up 0 bases, with 18 bases separating them. Germline CDR1 and CDR2: KGHSH and LQKENI. The CDR3 has 17 amino acids. Here the CDR3 reads CASSPIESALASYEQYF. The CDR3 DNA reads as TGTGCCAGCTCACCCATAGAGTCAGCGTTAGCCTCCTACGAGCAGTACTTC.

The V gene is TRBV27, the J gene TRBJ2-7, with D unclear. CDR3 length: 13 amino acids. Germline loops: CDR1 MNHEY, CDR2 SMNVEV (reference sequence). V was cut by 3 bases and J by 1 base, with 7 bases left in between. CDR3 nucleotide sequence: TGTGCCAGCAGTTTGGGTAGGTCCTACGAGCAGTACTTC. Translated: CASSLGRSYEQYF.

This chain joins TRBV14 and TRBJ1-1, with a tentative D call TRBD1 (5 bases). Germline V gives CDR1 SGHDN, CDR2 FVKESK. This CDR3 comprises 13 residues. The ends were cut back, 0 bases at V and 7 bases at J, with 9 bases in the middle. The CDR3 region has the DNA TGTGCCAGCAGCCAAGATAGGGGTCGTGAAGCTTTCTTT. Translating gives CASSQDRGREAFF.

This clone was seen only a few times. Other nucleotide sequences in the sample specify the same CDR3. The chain combines TRBV12-3 or TRBV12-4 with TRBJ2-5; D is unresolved. The CDR3 loop spans 11 amino acids. Trimming shortened V by 3 bases and J by 5 bases, and 4 bases separated the two germline ends. DNA for the CDR3: TGTGCCAGCAGTTTGTTGGAGACCCAGTACTTC. Protein: CASSLLETQYF.

This chain links TRBV28 with TRBJ1-5; D is possibly TRBD1 (5 bases). Looked up from germline, CDR1 is MDHEN and CDR2 is SYDVKM. V was trimmed by 10 bases and J by 8 bases, leaving 15 bases between them. The CDR3 contains 12 residues. CDR3 sequence: CATGHGREPQHF. CDR3 DNA: TGTGCCACGGGGCACGGGAGGGAGCCCCAGCATTTT.

The chain couples TRBV5-8 to TRBJ2-1, with TRBD2 matching over 9 bases. The germline gives CDR1 SGHTS, CDR2 YDEGEE. The CDR3 runs 16 residues. V shed 0 bases, J shed 5 bases, and the junction held 6 bases outside the gene matches. CDR3 nucleotide sequence: TGTGCCAGCAGCTTGGCCAGTCTAGCGGGGAACAATGAGCAGTTCTTC. Encoded protein: CASSLASLAGNNEQFF.

This rearrangement joins TRBV7-9 to TRBJ2-2; 7 bases fit TRBD1. J gave up 1 base and V 6 bases, and 5 bases lay outside the gene matches. The CDR3 sequence is 15 residues long. Germline lookup yields CDR1 SEHNR and CDR2 FQNEAQ (reference sequence). CDR3 nucleotide sequence: TGTGCCAGCAGTTGGGGGACAGTGAACACCGGGGAGCTGTTTTTT. Its translation: CASSWGTVNTGELFF.

This chain connects TRBV28 to TRBJ2-7; tentatively, D is TRBD2 (5 bases). The CDR3 runs to 14 residues. Germline CDR1 is MDHEN and CDR2 is SYDVKM. The V gene lost 4 bases and the J gene lost 1 base, with 11 bases spanning the gap. The CDR3 DNA reads TGTGCCAGCAGTTCCCTGACGGGGTCCTACGAGCAGTACTTC. Encoded protein: CASSSLTGSYEQYF.

The V call is TRBV12-3 or TRBV12-4, the J call TRBJ1-1; tentatively, D is TRBD1 (5 bases). Trimming stripped 5 bases from V and 2 bases from J, with 9 bases between. CDR3 length: 13 residues. CDR3 sequence (DNA): TGTGCCAGCAGTCCTCAGGGTAACACTGAAGCTTTCTTT. Translated, it gives CASSPQGNTEAFF.

The chain employs TRBV28 and TRBJ1-5, with 7 positions matching TRBD1. CDR3 length: 14 amino acids. V dropped 7 bases and J dropped 3; count of bases not matched to a gene: 6. Germline V lookup: CDR1 MDHEN, CDR2 SYDVKM. The CDR3 DNA sequence: TGTGCCAGCACTGGGGGACAGCACAATCAGCCCCAGCATTTT. As protein: CASTGGQHNQPQHF.

The V call is TRBV27, the J call TRBJ2-1; 7 bases agree with TRBD2. Losses at the gene ends were 6 bases for V and 5 bases for J; bases not matched to a gene: 16. Per germline, CDR1 MNHEY and CDR2 SMNVEV (reference sequence). The CDR3 extends over 17 amino acids. The CDR3 DNA reads TGTGCCAGCAGCGGTTTCGAGGGGAGCGGGGACGACAATGAGCAGTTCTTC. Translation: CASSGFEGSGDDNEQFF.

The chain is built from TRBV5-4 and TRBJ2-7, with a tentative D call TRBD2 (6 bases). Per the germline V gene, CDR1 is SGHNT and CDR2 is YYREEE (reference sequence). This CDR3 spans 14 amino acids. Between the trimmed V and J ends, which lost 5 bases and 2 bases, there was a span of 14 bases. CDR3 loop: CASSPWGEPYEQYF. CDR3 bases: TGTGCCAGCAGTCCGTGGGGGGAACCCTACGAGCAGTACTTC.

The chain joins TRBV27 to TRBJ1-1, with D possibly TRBD1 on 5 matching bases. Trimming shortened V by 0 bases and J by 6 bases, and 14 bases separated the two germline ends. From germline, CDR1 is MNHEY and CDR2 SMNVEV (reference sequence). The CDR3 sequence is 15 residues long. The CDR3 region is CASSLSAGTSPEAFF. The CDR3 DNA reads TGTGCCAGCAGTTTATCGGCAGGGACCTCCCCTGAAGCTTTCTTT.

The chain is built from TRBV15 and TRBJ1-3; tentatively, D is TRBD1 (5 bases). V was cut by 1 base and J by 2 bases, with 6 bases left in between. Per the germline V gene, CDR1 is LNHNV and CDR2 is YYDKDF (reference sequence). The CDR3 length is 14 residues. CDR3 coding DNA: TGTGCCACCAGCAGAGGGGGGACTGGAAACACCATATATTTT. This sequence encodes CATSRGGTGNTIYF.

The chain uses TRBV29-1 and TRBJ2-7; 9 bases map to TRBD1. CDR3 length: 14 residues. The trim removed 2 bases at V and 4 bases at J, leaving 6 bases unmatched. Germline V gene data show CDR1 as SQVTM and CDR2 as ANQGSEA. The DNA for the CDR3 is TGCAGCGTTGAATTTGGGACAGGGAGGTACGAGCAGTACTTC. This codes for CSVEFGTGRYEQYF.

The chain couples TRBV15 to TRBJ1-2; D is ambiguous. Trimming took off 4 bases at V and 2 bases at J, with 5 bases between the two ends. CDR3 size: 12 residues. The germline V gene encodes CDR1 LNHNV and CDR2 YYDKDF (reference sequence). The CDR3 DNA reads TGTGCCACCAGCAACAGAAACTATGGCTACACCTTC. This encodes CATSNRNYGYTF. Based on the CDR3 plus reference TRBV15 and TRBJ1-2, the full variable domain is DAMVIQNPRYQVTQFGKPVTLSCSQTLNHNVMYWYQQKSSQAPKLLFHYYDKDFNNEADTPDNFQSRRPNTSFCFLDIRSPGLGDTAMYLCATSNRNYGYTFGSGTRLTVV.

The chain employs TRBV28 and TRBJ1-1; D gene uncertain. CDR1 MDHEN and CDR2 SYDVKM come from the germline V gene. V gave up 2 bases and J gave up 1 base, with 11 bases separating them. This CDR3 is 15 amino acids long. The CDR3 DNA follows: TGTGCCAGCAGTTTACTGTCTCGGGAGAACACTGAAGCTTTCTTT. Translated, it gives CASSLLSRENTEAFF.

The rearrangement uses TRBV5-1 and TRBJ1-1; D may be TRBD1 (6 bases). The CDR3 is made up of 15 amino acids. Germline-derived CDR1 and CDR2 are SGHRS and YFSETQ. The V and J ends lost 4 bases and 5 bases respectively, with 18 bases between them. The CDR3 DNA is TGCGCCAGCAGCAGTGGGACATGGAAGATAACTGAAGCTTTCTTT. Protein sequence: CASSSGTWKITEAFF. The full variable domain, in which reference TRBV5-1 and TRBJ1-1 provide the parts outside the CDR3, is KAGVTQTPRYLIKTRGQQVTLSCSPISGHRSVSWYQQTPGQGLQFLFEYFSETQRNKGNFPGRFSGRQFSNSRSEMNVSTLELGDSALYLCASSSGTWKITEAFFGQGTRLTVV.

The gene calls are TRBV7-2 and TRBJ2-1; a weak D match, TRBD2 (5 bases). This CDR3 contains 14 residues. Per the germline V gene, CDR1 is SGHTA and CDR2 is FQGNSA. Trimming removed 5 bases from V and 4 bases from J, with 12 bases in between. The CDR3 here is CASSTPGIYNEQFF. Written as DNA, the CDR3 is TGTGCCAGCAGCACCCCCGGGATATACAATGAGCAGTTCTTC.

V gene TRBV5-1 combines with J gene TRBJ1-2, with 7 bases matching TRBD1. This CDR3 contains 13 residues. Trimming cost V 3 bases and J 4 bases; bases outside gene matches: 3. Germline-derived CDR1 and CDR2 are SGHRS and YFSETQ. The CDR3 DNA reads TGCGCCAGCAGCTGGGGACAGTCCTATGGCTACACCTTC. This encodes CASSWGQSYGYTF.

V is TRBV10-1 and J is TRBJ2-7, with a tentative D call TRBD2 (6 bases). V gave up 6 bases and J gave up 2 bases, with 14 bases separating them. The CDR3 is 14 residues long. The germline CDR1 and CDR2 sequences are WNHNN and SYGVQD (reference sequence). The CDR3, as DNA: TGCGCCAGCAGCGCCGGGGAGGCCCCCTACGAGCAGTACTTC. Protein sequence: CASSAGEAPYEQYF.

The chain is built from TRBV20-1 and TRBJ2-1, with 7 bases matching TRBD1. This CDR3 has 10 amino acids. Germline assignment: CDR1 DFQATT and CDR2 SNEGSKA (reference sequence). Germline trimming cut 6 bases from V and 10 bases from J; bases unmatched to any gene: 3. CDR3 coding DNA: TGCAGTGCAGGGGGCCGCGAGCAGTTCTTC. Its protein is CSAGGREQFF.

The chain employs TRBV7-3 and TRBJ2-3, with D possibly being TRBD1 (8 bases). Germline V gene sequence: CDR1 SGHTA, CDR2 FQGTGA. This CDR3 is 16 amino acids long. The V and J ends lost 5 bases and 4 bases respectively, with 19 bases between them. This CDR3 is CASSLQGGISSDTQYF. The CDR3 DNA reads as TGTGCCAGCAGCCTACAGGGGGGGATTTCGTCAGATACGCAGTATTTT.

This chain connects TRBV14 to TRBJ2-7, with D possibly being TRBD1 (5 bases). Germline V gene sequence: CDR1 SGHDN, CDR2 FVKESK. Trimming removed 4 bases from V and 6 bases from J, with 13 bases in between. The CDR3 has 13 residues. The CDR3 reads CASSPFGASEQYF. The CDR3 DNA sequence: TGTGCCAGCAGCCCGTTTGGGGCCTCCGAGCAGTACTTC. The full variable domain, with the rest looked up from reference TRBV14 and TRBJ2-7, is EAGVTQFPSHSVIEKGQTVTLRCDPISGHDNLYWYRRVMGKEIKFLLHFVKESKQDESGMPNNRFLAERTGGTYSTLKVQPAELEDSGVYFCASSPFGASEQYFGPGTRLTVT.

The count of this clone is one. The rearrangement links TRBV6-6 to TRBJ1-5; 10 bases match TRBD1. The CDR3 length is 15 residues. Germline trimming cut 2 bases from V and 7 bases from J; bases unmatched to any gene: 5. The V gene's germline CDR1 is MNHNY and CDR2 SVGAGI (reference sequence). CDR3 coding DNA: TGTGCCAGCAGTTACGGACAGGGGGAACACCAGCCCCAGCATTTT. Protein sequence: CASSYGQGEHQPQHF.

The CDR3 nucleotides are TGCAGCGTGACCCGGACAGGGGGTAACTATGGCTACACCTTC. Translation gives CSVTRTGGNYGYTF. This chain uses TRBV29-1 with TRBJ1-2; 10 positions agree with TRBD1. With V trimmed by 6 bases and J by 1 base, 5 bases remained unmatched. CDR1 is SQVTM and CDR2 is ANQGSEA in the germline V gene. The length of the CDR3 is 14 residues.

CDR3 bases: TGTGCCAGCAGCTTAACCCCGGGACAGCCGAATGAAAAACTGTTTTTT. Its protein product is CASSLTPGQPNEKLFF. J is TRBJ1-4 and V is TRBV7-8, with 7 bases identical to TRBD1. The CDR3 spans 16 residues. With V trimmed by 2 bases and J by 5 bases, 8 bases remained unmatched. CDR1 and CDR2 (germline): SGHVS, FQNEAQ.